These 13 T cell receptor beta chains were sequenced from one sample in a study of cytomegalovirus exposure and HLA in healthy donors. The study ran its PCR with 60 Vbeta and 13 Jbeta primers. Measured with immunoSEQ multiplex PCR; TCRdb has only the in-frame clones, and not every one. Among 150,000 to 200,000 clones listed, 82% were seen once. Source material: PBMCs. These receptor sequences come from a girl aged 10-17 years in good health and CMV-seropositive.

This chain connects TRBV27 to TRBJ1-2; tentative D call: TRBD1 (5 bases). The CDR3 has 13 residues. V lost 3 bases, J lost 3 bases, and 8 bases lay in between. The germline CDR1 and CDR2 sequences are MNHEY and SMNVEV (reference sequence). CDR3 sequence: CASSFAGDYGYTF. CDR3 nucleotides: TGTGCCAGCAGTTTCGCGGGGGACTATGGCTACACCTTC.

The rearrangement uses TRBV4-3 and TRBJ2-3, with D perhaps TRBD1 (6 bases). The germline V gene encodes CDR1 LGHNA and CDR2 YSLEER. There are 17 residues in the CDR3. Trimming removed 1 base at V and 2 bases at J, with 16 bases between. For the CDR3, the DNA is TGCGCCAGCAGCCAAGTCATCTCAGGGGAGACCACAGATACGCAGTATTTT. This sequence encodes CASSQVISGETTDTQYF.

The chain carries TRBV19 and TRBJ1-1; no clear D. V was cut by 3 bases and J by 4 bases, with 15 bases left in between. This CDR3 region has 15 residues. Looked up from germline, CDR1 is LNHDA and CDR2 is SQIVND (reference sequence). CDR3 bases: TGTGCCAGTAGTATTCAAGCGGGGATAGGCACTGAAGCTTTCTTT. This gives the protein CASSIQAGIGTEAFF.

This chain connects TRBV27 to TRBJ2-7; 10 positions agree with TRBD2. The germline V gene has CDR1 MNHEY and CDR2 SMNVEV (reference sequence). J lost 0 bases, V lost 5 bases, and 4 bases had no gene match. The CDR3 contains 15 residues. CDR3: CASSPSGRRSYEQYF. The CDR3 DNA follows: TGTGCCAGCAGTCCTAGCGGGAGACGCTCCTACGAGCAGTACTTC.

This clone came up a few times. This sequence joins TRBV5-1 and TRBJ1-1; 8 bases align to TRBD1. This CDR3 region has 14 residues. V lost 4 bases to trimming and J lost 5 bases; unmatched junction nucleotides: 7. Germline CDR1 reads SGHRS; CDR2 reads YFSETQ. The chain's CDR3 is CASSLRGLGTEAFF. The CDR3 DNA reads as TGCGCCAGCAGCCTCAGGGGGCTTGGGACTGAAGCTTTCTTT.

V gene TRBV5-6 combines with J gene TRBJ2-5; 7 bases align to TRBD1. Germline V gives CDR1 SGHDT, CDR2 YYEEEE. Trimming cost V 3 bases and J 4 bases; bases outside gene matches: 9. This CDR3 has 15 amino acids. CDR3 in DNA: TGTGCCAGCAGCTACGGGACAGCTCGGGGAGAGACCCAGTACTTC. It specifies CASSYGTARGETQYF.

In DNA, the CDR3 is TGTGCCAGCAGCTTAGCTCAGATGTACCAAGAGACCCAGTACTTC. It yields the protein CASSLAQMYQETQYF. The J gene is TRBJ2-5, the V gene TRBV7-8; D not resolved. The V gene lost 0 bases and the J gene lost 0 bases, with 8 bases spanning the gap. Germline CDR1 and CDR2: SGHVS and FQNEAQ. The CDR3 spans 15 residues.

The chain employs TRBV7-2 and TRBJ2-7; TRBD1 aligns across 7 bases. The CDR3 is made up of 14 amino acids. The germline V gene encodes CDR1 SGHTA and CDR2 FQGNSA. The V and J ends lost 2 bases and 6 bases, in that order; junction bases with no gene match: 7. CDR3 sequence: CASSLSLAGGEQYF. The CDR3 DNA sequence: TGTGCCAGCAGCTTATCTCTGGCAGGGGGCGAGCAGTACTTC.

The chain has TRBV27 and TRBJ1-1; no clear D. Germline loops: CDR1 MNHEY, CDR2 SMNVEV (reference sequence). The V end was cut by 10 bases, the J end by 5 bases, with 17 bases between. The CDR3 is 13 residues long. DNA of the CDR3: TGTGCCACCGTAACAACCGGCGGGACTGAAGCTTTCTTT. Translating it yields CATVTTGGTEAFF.

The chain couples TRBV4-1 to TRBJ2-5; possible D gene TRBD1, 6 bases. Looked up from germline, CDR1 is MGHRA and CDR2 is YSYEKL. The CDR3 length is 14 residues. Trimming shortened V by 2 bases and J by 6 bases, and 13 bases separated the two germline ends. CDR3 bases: TGCGCCAGCAGCCAACCGAAACAGGGAAAGACCCAGTACTTC. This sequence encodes CASSQPKQGKTQYF.

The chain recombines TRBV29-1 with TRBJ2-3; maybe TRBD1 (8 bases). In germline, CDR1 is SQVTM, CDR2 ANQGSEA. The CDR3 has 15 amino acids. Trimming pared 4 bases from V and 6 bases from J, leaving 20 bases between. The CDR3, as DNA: TGCAGCGTTGGAGATCACAGGGGGGGTTTGGATACGCAGTATTTT. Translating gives CSVGDHRGGLDTQYF.

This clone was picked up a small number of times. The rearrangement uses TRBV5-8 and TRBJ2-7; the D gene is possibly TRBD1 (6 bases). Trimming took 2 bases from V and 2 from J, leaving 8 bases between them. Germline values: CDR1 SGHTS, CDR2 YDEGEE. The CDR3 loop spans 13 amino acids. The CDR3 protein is CASSLQGTYEQYF. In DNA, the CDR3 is TGTGCCAGCAGCTTACAGGGTACCTACGAGCAGTACTTC.

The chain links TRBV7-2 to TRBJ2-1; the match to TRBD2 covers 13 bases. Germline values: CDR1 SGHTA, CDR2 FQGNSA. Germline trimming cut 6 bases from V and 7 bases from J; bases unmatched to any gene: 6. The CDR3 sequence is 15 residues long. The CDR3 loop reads CASRQALAGGNEQFF. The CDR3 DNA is TGTGCCAGCAGGCAGGCACTAGCGGGGGGGAATGAGCAGTTCTTC.